A selection of T cell receptor beta chains follows, all from one sample in a study of human T cells and chemical hapten exposure. TCRdb called the RACE reads again in MiXCR, with one record for every CDR3 protein. The sample lists some 36,000 distinct CDR3 sequences, 9.5% seen once, with 20% to 30% in the top ten. Material: whole blood, obtained in connection with sensitization to the hapten diphenylcyclopropenone (DPC). Source of these receptors: a man aged 50 to 60 with alopecia areata. Some clones in this sample may be carry-over from other donors' samples. Both conserved end residues are part of each CDR3. Each record gives: CDR3 protein, CDR3 DNA, clone size, CDR3 length, J gene, V gene, D gene. D genes are given only for firm matches. The size entry is marked missing in some rows and otherwise reads once, few, many or a size class.

CDR3: CASSLRTGNYGYTF
DNA: TGTGCCAGCAGCCTGAGAACAGGGAACTATGGCTACACCTTC
size: -
length: 14
J: TRBJ1-2
V: TRBV7-9
D: -

CDR3: CASTSGRVSTDTQYF
DNA: TGTGCCAGCACTAGCGGGAGGGTTAGCACAGATACGCAGTATTTT
size: -
length: 15
J: TRBJ2-3
V: TRBV6-5
D: TRBD2

CDR3: CASSVVTAGANEQFF
DNA: TGTGCCAGCAGCGTCGTCACCGCGGGAGCCAATGAGCAGTTCTTC
size: -
length: 15
J: TRBJ2-1
V: TRBV9
D: TRBD2

CDR3: CSARGRAYEQHF
DNA: TGCAGTGCTAGGGGCCGGGCGTACGAGCAGCACTTC
size: -
length: 12
J: TRBJ2-7
V: TRBV20-1
D: -

CDR3: CATSRVDNRGNEQFF
DNA: TGTGCCACCAGCAGAGTCGACAACAGGGGTAATGAGCAGTTCTTC
size: -
length: 15
J: TRBJ2-1
V: TRBV15
D: TRBD1

CDR3: CASSSWLAGLAKNIQYF
DNA: TGTGCCAGCAGCAGTTGGCTAGCGGGACTAGCCAAAAACATTCAGTACTTC
size: many
length: 17
J: TRBJ2-4
V: TRBV11-2
D: TRBD2

CDR3: CASRTGVEDYTGELFF
DNA: TGTGCCAGCAGAACAGGGGTGGAGGATTACACCGGGGAGCTGTTTTTT
size: few
length: 16
J: TRBJ2-2
V: TRBV3-1
D: TRBD1

CDR3: CSVDEGGPYNEQFF
DNA: TGCAGCGTTGATGAAGGGGGTCCCTACAATGAGCAGTTCTTC
size: -
length: 14
J: TRBJ2-1
V: TRBV29-1
D: -

CDR3: CASSLWDRGLGYTF
DNA: TGTGCCAGCAGCCTTTGGGACAGGGGGCTTGGCTACACCTTC
size: many
length: 14
J: TRBJ1-2
V: TRBV7-9
D: TRBD1

CDR3: CSARGDGSGEQYF
DNA: TGCAGTGCTAGAGGGGACGGGAGCGGCGAGCAGTACTTC
size: many
length: 13
J: TRBJ2-7
V: TRBV20-1
D: -

CDR3: CASSEKGGIFEAFF
DNA: TGTGCCAGCAGTGAAAAGGGGGGAATCTTTGAAGCTTTCTTT
size: many
length: 14
J: TRBJ1-1
V: TRBV6-1
D: -

CDR3: CASSLLGPNEKLFF
DNA: TGTGCCAGCAGTTTATTGGGACCAAATGAAAAACTGTTTTTT
size: many
length: 14
J: TRBJ1-4
V: TRBV27
D: -

CDR3: CASYRGQNTEAFF
DNA: TGTGCCTCCTACAGGGGCCAGAACACTGAAGCTTTCTTT
size: many
length: 13
J: TRBJ1-1
V: TRBV30
D: TRBD1

CDR3: CASSAGLQSETQYF
DNA: TGCGCCAGCAGCGCGGGCCTCCAGTCGGAGACCCAGTACTTC
size: few
length: 14
J: TRBJ2-5
V: TRBV5-1
D: -

CDR3: CASSFNLAKNIQYF
DNA: TGTGCCAGCAGCTTTAATCTAGCCAAAAACATTCAGTACTTC
size: -
length: 14
J: TRBJ2-4
V: TRBV7-2
D: -

CDR3: CSADRGKAQYF
DNA: TGCAGCGCAGACAGGGGTAAGGCCCAGTACTTC
size: many
length: 11
J: TRBJ2-5
V: TRBV29-1
D: TRBD1

CDR3: CASSFSRWLASGELFF
DNA: TGTGCCAGCAGTTTTAGTAGGTGGCTAGCATCCGGGGAGCTGTTTTTT
size: -
length: 16
J: TRBJ2-2
V: TRBV12-3/TRBV12-4
D: -

CDR3: CASSVWETGELFF
DNA: TGTGCCAGCAGCGTCTGGGAAACCGGGGAGCTGTTTTTT
size: many
length: 13
J: TRBJ2-2
V: TRBV9
D: -